The 23 T cell receptor beta chains in this list originate from one sample, sequenced in a study of T cell changes during pregnancy in multiple sclerosis. Profiling relied on immunoSEQ multiplex PCR, and the TCRdb table lists in-frame clones only, not all of them. Seen here are about 47,000 clones, approximately 90% observed once, and the top ten hold under 2%. The sequencing here drew on peripheral blood, taken in the first trimester of pregnancy. Receptor source: a female donor with multiple sclerosis, enrolled in a pregnancy study.

The rearrangement uses TRBV11-2 and TRBJ2-1; D is unresolved. There are 11 residues in the CDR3. The germline V and J ends were trimmed by 5 bases and 4 bases, with 3 bases remaining between them. Germline V CDR1 and CDR2: SGHAT, FQNNGV. The CDR3 DNA is TGTGCCAGCAGCCAATACAATGAGCAGTTCTTC. Translated: CASSQYNEQFF.

The CDR3 spells CASSGGQAANYGYTF. The CDR3 DNA reads TGTGCCAGCAGTGGGGGACAGGCGGCTAACTATGGCTACACCTTC. This chain uses TRBV2 with TRBJ1-2; 8 bases are a match to TRBD1. CDR3 length: 15 residues. V shed 4 bases and J 0 bases; nucleotides not matched to a gene: 4. Germline V gives CDR1 SNHLY, CDR2 FYNNEI. The variable domain in full, with the rest retrieved from reference TRBV2 and TRBJ1-2, is EPEVTQTPSHQVTQMGQEVILRCVPISNHLYFYWYRQILGQKVEFLVSFYNNEISEKSEIFDDQFSVERPDGSNFTLKIRSTKLEDSAMYFCASSGGQAANYGYTFGSGTRLTVV.

V usage is TRBV5-1 and J usage is TRBJ1-1; no firm D call. Germline-derived CDR1 and CDR2 are SGHRS and YFSETQ. The CDR3 totals 14 residues. V lost 0 bases and J lost 7, with 13 bases in between. This CDR3 reads CASSLDGLGVEAFF. The CDR3 nucleotides are TGCGCCAGCAGCTTGGATGGGCTCGGGGTTGAAGCTTTCTTT.

The CDR3 sequence: CASSDGNSPLHF. DNA for the CDR3: TGCGCCAGCAGCGACGGGAATTCACCCCTCCACTTT. J is TRBJ1-6 and V is TRBV5-1, with D unresolved. This CDR3 spans 12 amino acids. Germline V lookup: CDR1 SGHRS, CDR2 YFSETQ. Deletions cut 4 bases from V and 7 bases from J, with 6 bases between.

This chain joins TRBV27 and TRBJ1-6, with D possibly TRBD1 on 5 matching bases. V was shortened by 0 bases and J by 0 bases, with 12 bases between the two germline ends. Germline V gene lookup returns CDR1 MNHEY and CDR2 SMNVEV (reference sequence). The CDR3 is made up of 18 amino acids. The CDR3, as DNA: TGTGCCAGCAGTTTATCGTCCCGGGGGGGCTCCTATAATTCACCCCTCCACTTT. Translating gives CASSLSSRGGSYNSPLHF.

The chain carries TRBV5-1 and TRBJ2-1, with D maybe TRBD2 (6 bases). This CDR3 is 14 amino acids long. The germline V gene has CDR1 SGHRS and CDR2 YFSETQ. The V gene lost 4 bases and the J gene lost 4 bases, with 12 bases spanning the gap. The CDR3 region is CASSAGTGYNEQFF. CDR3 nucleotide sequence: TGCGCCAGCAGCGCCGGGACTGGGTACAATGAGCAGTTCTTC.

The chain is built from TRBV6-5 and TRBJ2-5; 11 bases are a match to TRBD1. The end of the DNA aligns better with TRBJ2-7, so the J call may be wrong. The CDR3 is 15 residues long. Germline CDR1 is MNHEY and CDR2 is SVGAGI. In DNA form, the CDR3 reads TGTGCCAGCAGTTATCCGGGACAGGGGGTTTACGAGCAGTACTTC. Its translation: CASSYPGQGVYEQYF.

This chain links TRBV2 with TRBJ1-6, with a possible D match to TRBD1 (5 bases). The CDR3 consists of 13 residues. Looked up from germline, CDR1 is SNHLY and CDR2 is FYNNEI. V lost 10 bases and J lost 5, with 12 bases in between. The CDR3 loop is CAIRVRDNSPLHF. CDR3 DNA: TGTGCCATCAGGGTGAGGGATAATTCACCCCTCCACTTT.

The rearrangement uses TRBV2 and TRBJ1-2; D perhaps matches TRBD1 (5 bases). The CDR3 is 16 amino acids. Germline V CDR1 and CDR2: SNHLY, FYNNEI. V lost 6 bases to trimming and J lost 1 base, with 18 bases between them. The CDR3 here is CASSPQGLYNNYGYTF. CDR3 sequence (DNA): TGTGCCAGCAGCCCTCAGGGACTCTATAATAACTATGGCTACACCTTC.

The chain joins TRBV6-1 to TRBJ2-2, with no clear D. Trimming removed 1 base at V and 6 bases at J, with 12 bases between. This CDR3 has 15 amino acids. The V gene's germline CDR1 is MNHNS and CDR2 SASEGT. CDR3 bases: TGTGCCAGCAGTGAAGTTCTGGCGGCCGCCGGGGAGCTGTTTTTT. Amino acids: CASSEVLAAAGELFF.

This rearrangement joins TRBV5-4 to TRBJ2-7; possible D gene TRBD1, 6 bases. CDR3 length: 12 amino acids. V gave up 3 bases and J gave up 7 bases, with 11 bases separating them. The germline V gene has CDR1 SGHNT and CDR2 YYREEE (reference sequence). The CDR3 sequence is CASSWGGQEQYF. The CDR3 DNA reads TGTGCCAGCAGCTGGGGTGGACAGGAGCAGTACTTC. Full variable domain (missing parts from reference TRBV5-4 and TRBJ2-7): ETGVTQSPTHLIKTRGQQVTLRCSSQSGHNTVSWYQQALGQGPQFIFQYYREEENGRGNFPPRFSGLQFPNYSSELNVNALELDDSALYLCASSWGGQEQYFGPGTRLTVT.

This clone was seen once. The V call is TRBV28, the J call TRBJ1-2, with 9 positions matching TRBD1. The CDR3 runs 14 residues. Germline loops: CDR1 MDHEN, CDR2 SYDVKM. J lost 4 bases, V lost 5 bases, and 5 bases had no gene match. The CDR3 sequence is CASSGTGLAYGYTF. CDR3 DNA: TGTGCCAGCAGTGGGACAGGGCTCGCCTATGGCTACACCTTC.

The chain employs TRBV5-1 and TRBJ2-1; TRBD2 matches at 8 bases. V was clipped by 1 base and J by 7 bases; unmatched bases: 4. The CDR3 is 14 amino acids. The germline V gene encodes CDR1 SGHRS and CDR2 YFSETQ. The CDR3 DNA sequence: TGCGCCAGCAGCTTGATAGCGGGGAGTAATGAGCAGTTCTTC. Translating gives CASSLIAGSNEQFF.

This chain links TRBV29-1 with TRBJ1-2, with a possible D match to TRBD1 (6 bases). From germline, CDR1 is SQVTM and CDR2 ANQGSEA. The CDR3 sequence is 13 residues long. V lost 6 bases to trimming and J lost 0 bases, with 11 bases between them. For the CDR3, the DNA is TGCAGCGTGTGGACAGTTACTAACTATGGCTACACCTTC. This codes for CSVWTVTNYGYTF.

The chain links TRBV5-4 to TRBJ2-7; the match to TRBD2 covers 8 bases. The V gene's germline CDR1 is SGHNT and CDR2 YYREEE (reference sequence). V trimming: 0 bases; J trimming: 4 bases; junction bases outside the gene matches: 6. There are 15 residues in the CDR3. Written as DNA, the CDR3 is TGTGCCAGCAGCTTGGAACTAGCGGACCCTTACGAGCAGTACTTC. The encoded protein is CASSLELADPYEQYF.

V gene TRBV29-1 combines with J gene TRBJ1-1, with TRBD1 identical over 8 bases. The V gene end was trimmed by 6 bases and the J gene end by 1 base; junction bases not matched to a gene: 7. This CDR3 comprises 14 residues. Germline V lookup: CDR1 SQVTM, CDR2 ANQGSEA. Written as DNA, the CDR3 is TGCAGCGTGACCCCCGGGACAGGGAACACTGAAGCTTTCTTT. This gives the protein CSVTPGTGNTEAFF.

This chain joins TRBV7-9 and TRBJ2-2, with a weak D call TRBD1 (6 bases). CDR3 length equals 15 residues. The germline V gene has CDR1 SEHNR and CDR2 FQNEAQ (reference sequence). V shed 6 bases and J shed 0 bases, with 11 bases lying between them. CDR3 nucleotides: TGTGCCAGCAGTTGGCAGGGGACGAACACCGGGGAGCTGTTTTTT. Protein product: CASSWQGTNTGELFF.

CDR3 nucleotides: TGTGCCAGCAGCTTCGCAGGAATGGCTGGAAACACCATATATTTT. This codes for CASSFAGMAGNTIYF. The chain employs TRBV5-4 and TRBJ1-3; D call uncertain. The germline gives CDR1 SGHNT, CDR2 YYREEE (reference sequence). V was trimmed by 2 bases and J by 2 bases, leaving 11 bases between them. This CDR3 contains 15 residues.

The chain has TRBV5-1 and TRBJ2-1; possible D gene TRBD2, 5 bases. Germline V gene data show CDR1 as SGHRS and CDR2 as YFSETQ. V was cut by 3 bases and J by 4 bases, with 11 bases left in between. This CDR3 spans 14 amino acids. CDR3: CASSYQKRYNEQFF. The CDR3 DNA reads TGCGCCAGCAGCTACCAAAAGCGGTACAATGAGCAGTTCTTC.

This rearrangement joins TRBV5-1 to TRBJ2-2; TRBD2 might be the D (9 bases). V lost 1 base to trimming and J lost 6 bases, with 34 bases between them. The CDR3 runs 22 residues. Germline V gene data show CDR1 as SGHRS and CDR2 as YFSETQ. The CDR3: CASSLIGPAGGPNRGVPGELFF. In DNA form, the CDR3 reads TGCGCCAGCAGCTTGATCGGACCGGCGGGGGGGCCGAACAGGGGGGTACCCGGGGAGCTGTTTTTT.

This chain links TRBV9 with TRBJ1-1; D gene unclear. Trimming pared 1 base from V and 0 bases from J, leaving 10 bases between. Germline values: CDR1 SGDLS, CDR2 YYNGEE. This CDR3 comprises 15 residues. CDR3 DNA: TGTGCCAGCAGCGTATTCAGCGGCTTGAACACTGAAGCTTTCTTT. It encodes CASSVFSGLNTEAFF.

This clone was detected only a few times. The J gene is TRBJ1-4, the V gene TRBV7-9, with D possibly matching TRBD1 (5 bases). The V gene lost 1 base and the J gene lost 4 bases, with 7 bases spanning the gap. CDR3 length: 14 amino acids. The germline CDR1 and CDR2 sequences are SEHNR and FQNEAQ (reference sequence). This CDR3 is CASSLGQYNEKLFF. As DNA, the CDR3 is TGTGCCAGCAGCTTAGGACAGTATAATGAAAAACTGTTTTTT.

The chain links TRBV18 to TRBJ2-5; 7 nucleotides agree with TRBD2. CDR3 length: 15 residues. V trimming: 2 bases; J trimming: 4 bases; junction bases outside the gene matches: 7. CDR1 is KGHSH and CDR2 is LQKENI in the germline V gene. CDR3 sequence reads: CASSPREGTSETQYF. For the CDR3, the DNA is TGTGCCAGCTCACCAAGGGAGGGAACGTCAGAGACCCAGTACTTC.